The 12 T cell receptor beta chains listed next were all sequenced from one sample in a study of cytomegalovirus exposure and HLA in healthy donors. It was with 60 Vbeta and 13 Jbeta primers that the PCR ran. Profiled with immunoSEQ multiplex PCR; TCRdb holds only in-frame clones, not every one. The sample shows roughly 100,000 clones, under 85% of them seen only once. The material sequenced was PBMCs. Receptor source: a woman between 40 and 55 years old in good health and CMV-seropositive.

The chain uses TRBV4-2 and TRBJ2-1; the D gene is possibly TRBD2 (5 bases). CDR3 length: 14 amino acids. CDR1 and CDR2 from the germline V gene are LGHNA and YNFKEQ. Trimming pared 4 bases from V and 2 bases from J, leaving 9 bases between. CDR3 coding DNA: TGTGCCAGCAGCCTCGGCGGGCCCTACAATGAGCAGTTCTTC. This gives the protein CASSLGGPYNEQFF.

This clone was recorded only once. The chain couples TRBV19 to TRBJ2-7; TRBD1 aligns across 7 bases. The V segment lost 6 bases and the J segment 3 bases; nucleotides outside the gene matches: 14. The CDR3 consists of 16 residues. Germline CDR1 and CDR2: LNHDA and SQIVND (reference sequence). This chain's CDR3 is CASSVGVDRSYYEQYF. As DNA, the CDR3 is TGTGCCAGTAGCGTAGGAGTGGACAGGAGTTACTACGAGCAGTACTTC.

This rearrangement joins TRBV4-1 to TRBJ2-5; 9 bases are shared with TRBD1. With V trimmed by 0 bases and J by 5 bases, 16 bases remained unmatched. Germline CDR1 reads MGHRA; CDR2 reads YSYEKL. The CDR3 covers 19 residues. For the CDR3, the DNA is TGCGCCAGCAGCCAAGACGTGGGGTCGGAAACAGGGGGCTGGGAGACCCAGTACTTC. It yields the protein CASSQDVGSETGGWETQYF.

This chain connects TRBV4-1 to TRBJ1-3, with D perhaps matching TRBD1 (6 bases). The V gene's germline CDR1 is MGHRA and CDR2 YSYEKL. This CDR3 comprises 16 residues. The V end was cut by 4 bases, the J end by 8 bases, with 21 bases between. DNA for the CDR3: TGCGCCAGCAGCCGCCTAGGGGGTAGGGGATCGCACACCATATATTTT. It yields the protein CASSRLGGRGSHTIYF.

The rearrangement links TRBV4-1 to TRBJ2-7; maybe TRBD1 (5 bases). CDR3 length equals 14 residues. Trimming removed 4 bases at V and 0 bases at J, with 10 bases between. Germline V gives CDR1 MGHRA, CDR2 YSYEKL. The CDR3 loop is CASSRSDSSYEQYF. DNA of the CDR3: TGCGCCAGCAGCCGTTCAGACAGCTCCTACGAGCAGTACTTC.

This clone was seen a few times. The chain employs TRBV9 and TRBJ2-1, with 7 bases that match TRBD2. V trimming: 0 bases; J trimming: 2 bases; junction bases outside the gene matches: 5. This CDR3 has 16 amino acids. Germline V CDR1 and CDR2: SGDLS, YYNGEE. CDR3 bases: TGTGCCAGCAGCGTAGGGGACTACTCAACCTACAATGAGCAGTTCTTC. Translated: CASSVGDYSTYNEQFF.

The chain has TRBV6-6 and TRBJ2-5; D unclear. The J call is in doubt because the DNA end fits TRBJ2-7 better. Germline loops: CDR1 MNHNY, CDR2 SVGAGI (reference sequence). This CDR3 contains 16 residues. As DNA, the CDR3 is TGTGCCAGCAGCTACACCCACCGGAGTTCCCTTTACGAGCAGTACTTC. It is translated as CASSYTHRSSLYEQYF.

The rearrangement joins TRBV28 to TRBJ1-4, with D tentatively TRBD1 (6 bases). CDR3 length: 17 residues. V lost 5 bases to trimming and J lost 4 bases, with 20 bases between them. Germline CDR1 and CDR2: MDHEN and SYDVKM. The CDR3: CASSRTGNGGDNEKLFF. The CDR3 DNA reads as TGTGCCAGCAGTCGAACAGGGAATGGGGGGGATAATGAAAAACTGTTTTTT.

The V and J genes are TRBV7-3 and TRBJ2-5; the match to TRBD2 covers 8 bases. V lost 2 bases and J lost 7; bases outside the gene matches: 3. This CDR3 spans 13 amino acids. The germline gives CDR1 SGHTA, CDR2 FQGTGA. The CDR3 DNA sequence: TGTGCCAGCAGCTTACGGGAGGGGGGGACCCAGTACTTC. This translates into CASSLREGGTQYF.

V usage is TRBV27 and J usage is TRBJ2-7; weak D call: TRBD1 (5 bases). Germline V lookup: CDR1 MNHEY, CDR2 SMNVEV (reference sequence). The CDR3 contains 14 residues. Trimming left V 5 bases short and J 5 bases short, with 16 bases between. CDR3 sequence: CASSITPGWDEQYF. CDR3 coding DNA: TGTGCCAGCAGTATAACCCCAGGGTGGGACGAGCAGTACTTC.

V is TRBV28 and J is TRBJ2-7, with 11 positions matching TRBD1. The CDR3 consists of 15 residues. V shed 7 bases, J shed 3 bases, and the junction held 8 bases outside the gene matches. The V gene's germline CDR1 is MDHEN and CDR2 SYDVKM. The CDR3 DNA sequence: TGTGCCAGCACGAACAGCGGGACAGGGGGCTACGAGCAGTACTTC. As protein: CASTNSGTGGYEQYF.

The V gene is TRBV4-3, the J gene TRBJ2-2; D perhaps matches TRBD2 (7 bases). V was clipped by 4 bases and J by 0 bases, with 18 bases between them. Per germline, CDR1 LGHNA and CDR2 YSLEER. This CDR3 comprises 18 residues. The CDR3 nucleotides are TGCGCCAGCAGCCGCGCGGGGGCCGGGGTCGCGAACACCGGGGAGCTGTTTTTT. Its protein is CASSRAGAGVANTGELFF.